The 5 T cell receptor beta chains below all came from one sample that was sequenced in a study of blood T cell repertoires in COVID-19. The repertoire was sequenced with immunoSEQ multiplex PCR; TCRdb's copy has only in-frame clones and lacks some. This repertoire shows a few hundred thousand clones, about 85% found once; its top ten account for approximately 18%. The sequencing input was peripheral blood. These TCRs come from a woman aged 80 or over with active or convalescent COVID-19.

The V gene is TRBV2, the J gene TRBJ2-1, with 15 positions matching TRBD2. CDR1 SNHLY and CDR2 FYNNEI come from the germline V gene. V was clipped by 4 bases and J by 9 bases; unmatched bases: 4. The CDR3 sequence is 15 residues long. The CDR3 nucleotides read TGTGCCAGCAGTGCCGGACTAGCGGGGGGGCTTGAGCAGTTCTTC. This sequence encodes CASSAGLAGGLEQFF. The full variable domain, with the rest looked up from reference TRBV2 and TRBJ2-1, is EPEVTQTPSHQVTQMGQEVILRCVPISNHLYFYWYRQILGQKVEFLVSFYNNEISEKSEIFDDQFSVERPDGSNFTLKIRSTKLEDSAMYFCASSAGLAGGLEQFFGPGTRLTVL.

This chain uses TRBV4-2 with TRBJ1-1; 7 bases are shared with TRBD1. The CDR3 totals 16 residues. Germline loops: CDR1 LGHNA, CDR2 YNFKEQ. V lost 3 bases to trimming and J lost 0 bases; unmatched junction nucleotides: 7. This chain's CDR3 is CASSQRGQRLNTEAFF. The CDR3 DNA sequence: TGTGCCAGCAGCCAGAGGGGGCAGCGTTTGAACACTGAAGCTTTCTTT.

In its sample, this clone was seen once. The genes are TRBV7-9 and TRBJ2-1, with 10 bases lining up with TRBD2. The CDR3 loop spans 14 amino acids. V lost 8 bases, J lost 8 bases, and 9 bases stayed unmatched. From germline, CDR1 is SEHNR and CDR2 FQNEAQ (reference sequence). Written as DNA, the CDR3 is TGTGCCAGCCGGGCTAGCGGGAGCCCCGATGAGCAGTTCTTC. Its translation is CASRASGSPDEQFF.

V is TRBV6-5 and J is TRBJ2-1; TRBD2 aligns across 12 bases. The CDR3 loop spans 15 amino acids. Germline V CDR1 and CDR2: MNHEY, SVGAGI. Trimming took 4 bases from V and 5 from J; bases not matched to a gene: 3. Here the CDR3 reads CASSSSSGRDNEQFF. As DNA, the CDR3 is TGTGCCAGCAGTTCTTCTAGCGGGAGGGACAATGAGCAGTTCTTC.

The rearrangement links TRBV11-3 to TRBJ2-5; tentative D call: TRBD1 (7 bases). This CDR3 spans 17 amino acids. Germline V gene lookup returns CDR1 SGHNT and CDR2 YENEEA. The V and J ends lost 1 base and 5 bases respectively, with 20 bases between them. CDR3 nucleotide sequence: TGTGCCAGCAGCTTAGGGAGGGGGCAGACCCAGAGGGAGACCCAGTACTTC. This encodes CASSLGRGQTQRETQYF.